This TCR beta chain was recorded in a study of shared clonotypes between healthy human individuals. General observations from the study: Unshared clonotypes carried lower generation probabilities than those common to all four donors.

V lost 3 bases and J 4 bases, leaving 16 bases between the germline ends. Germline-derived CDR1 and CDR2 are LNHDA and SQIVND (reference sequence). This CDR3 comprises 15 residues. Generated by immunoSEQ multiplex PCR, the TCRdb table keeps only in-frame clones and is missing some. The sample yields under 700,000 clones, roughly 95% seen once. Selected positively for CCR7 and CD45RO-negative, naive CD8 cells excluded terminally differentiated effector memory CD45RA+ cells. Donors comprised healthy HIV-negative adults lacking recent acute infections or vaccinations. Comment on this clone: What it binds is unknown.

Sequenced input: naive CD8+ T cells sorted from blood. The chain uses TRBV19 and TRBJ2-7; D gene unclear. The receptor was derived from a woman in her 30s in good health. The CDR3 bases are TGTGCCAGTAGTATTGAGTTCTCTACTGGTTACGAGCAGTACTTC. It yields the protein CASSIEFSTGYEQYF.